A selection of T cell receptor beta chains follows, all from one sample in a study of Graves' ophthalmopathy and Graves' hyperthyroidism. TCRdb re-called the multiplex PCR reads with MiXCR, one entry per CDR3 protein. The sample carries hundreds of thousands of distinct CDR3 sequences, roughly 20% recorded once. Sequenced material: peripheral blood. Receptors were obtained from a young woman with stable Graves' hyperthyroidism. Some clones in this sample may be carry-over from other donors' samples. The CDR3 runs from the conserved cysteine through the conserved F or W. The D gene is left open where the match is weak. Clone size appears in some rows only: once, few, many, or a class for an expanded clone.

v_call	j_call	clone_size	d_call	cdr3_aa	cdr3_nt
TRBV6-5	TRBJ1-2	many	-	CASSYISLRGGYGYTF	TGTGCCAGCAGTTATATATCACTCAGGGGAGGCTATGGCTACACCTTC
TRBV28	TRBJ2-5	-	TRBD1	CASSLTGAMETQYF	TGTGCCAGCAGTTTAACAGGGGCAATGGAGACCCAGTACTTC
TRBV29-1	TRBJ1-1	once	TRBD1	CSVEAYPDRGAEAFF	TGCAGCGTTGAAGCATACCCCGACAGGGGCGCTGAAGCTTTCTTT
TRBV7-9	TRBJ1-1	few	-	CASSLVTVVEAFF	TGTGCCAGCAGCTTAGTAACAGTAGTGGAAGCTTTCTTT
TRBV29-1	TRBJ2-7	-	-	CSPPDEQYF	TGCAGCCCCCCCGACGAGCAGTACTTC
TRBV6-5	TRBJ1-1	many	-	CASSSPGKNTEAFF	TGTGCCAGCAGTTCGCCAGGGAAGAACACTGAAGCTTTCTTT
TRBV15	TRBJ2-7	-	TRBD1	CATSRGQGAYEQYF	TGTGCCACCAGCAGAGGACAGGGGGCGTACGAGCAGTACTTC
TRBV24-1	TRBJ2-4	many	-	CATSEGRKNIQYF	TGTGCCACCAGTGAGGGACGGAAAAACATTCAGTACTTC
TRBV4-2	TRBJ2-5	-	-	CASSQELEKTQYF	TGTGCCAGCAGCCAAGAGTTAGAGAAGACCCAGTACTTC
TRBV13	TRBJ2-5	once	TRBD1	CASSPRDRGEETQYF	TGTGCCAGCAGCCCCCGGGACAGGGGGGAAGAGACCCAGTACTTC
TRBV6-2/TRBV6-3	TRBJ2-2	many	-	CASRAQRTGELFF	TGTGCCAGCAGAGCCCAACGCACCGGGGAGCTGTTTTTT
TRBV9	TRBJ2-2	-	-	CASSGETGELFF	TGTGCCAGCAGTGGGGAGACCGGGGAGCTGTTTTTT
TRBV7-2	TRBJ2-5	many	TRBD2	CASSFLLAGSETQYF	TGTGCCAGCAGCTTTTTGCTAGCGGGATCGGAGACCCAGTACTTC
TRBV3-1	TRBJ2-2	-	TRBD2	CASSHLSSGRNTGELFF	TGTGCCAGCAGCCACCTGTCTAGCGGAAGGAACACCGGGGAGCTGTTTTTT
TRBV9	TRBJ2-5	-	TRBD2	CASSQTKLAGGPQYF	TGTGCCAGCAGCCAGACCAAACTAGCGGGAGGGCCCCAGTACTTC
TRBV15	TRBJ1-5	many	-	CATSRDSRPNQPQHF	TGTGCCACCAGCAGAGATAGTAGGCCGAATCAGCCCCAGCATTTT
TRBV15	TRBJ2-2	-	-	CATSRDAAGMATGELFF	TGTGCCACCAGCAGAGACGCCGCGGGTATGGCCACCGGGGAGCTGTTTTTT
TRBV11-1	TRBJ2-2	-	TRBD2	CASSLGLSGGCF	TGTGCCAGCAGCTTAGGATTGTCGGGGGGGTGTTTT
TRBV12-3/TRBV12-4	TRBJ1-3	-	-	CASSPGRGDGNTIYF	TGTGCCAGCAGCCCAGGGCGGGGAGATGGAAACACCATATATTTT
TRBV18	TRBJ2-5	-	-	CASSSGTYQETQYF	TGTGCCAGCTCATCGGGGACGTACCAAGAGACCCAGTACTTC
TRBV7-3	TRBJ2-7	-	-	CASSLLEAPGEQYF	TGTGCCAGCAGCTTATTGGAGGCACCGGGCGAGCAGTACTTC
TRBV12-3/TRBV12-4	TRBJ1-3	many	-	CASTNGGFSGNTIYF	TGTGCCAGCACCAATGGGGGCTTCTCTGGAAACACCATATATTTT
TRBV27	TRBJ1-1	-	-	CASSPNRVLGDTEAFF	TGTGCCAGCAGCCCCAACAGGGTCCTCGGGGACACTGAAGCTTTCTTT
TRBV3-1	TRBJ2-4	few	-	CASSQDLVLAKNIQYF	TGTGCCAGCAGCCAAGATCTGGTTCTAGCCAAAAACATTCAGTACTTC
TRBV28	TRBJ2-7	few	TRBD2	CASSYGAGGGEQYF	TGTGCCAGCAGTTATGGAGCGGGGGGAGGCGAGCAGTACTTC
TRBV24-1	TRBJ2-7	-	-	CATSDTGQDYEQYF	TGTGCCACCAGTGACACCGGACAAGACTACGAGCAGTACTTC
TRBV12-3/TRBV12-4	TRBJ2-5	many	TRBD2	CATSQREGRETQYF	TGTGCCACCTCTCAGCGGGAGGGCCGGGAGACCCAGTACTTC
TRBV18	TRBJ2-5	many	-	CASSSNQGLGETQYF	TGTGCCAGCTCATCAAATCAGGGGCTGGGAGAGACCCAGTACTTC
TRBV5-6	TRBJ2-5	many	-	CASSPGTKETQYF	TGTGCCAGCAGTCCCGGGACGAAAGAGACCCAGTACTTC
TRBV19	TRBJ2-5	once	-	CASSRRGGQRETQYF	TGTGCCAGTAGTCGGAGGGGGGGCCAGCGAGAGACCCAGTACTTC
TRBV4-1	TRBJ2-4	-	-	CASSQGRAKSDIQYF	TGCGCCAGCAGCCAAGGTCGGGCTAAAAGTGACATTCAGTACTTC
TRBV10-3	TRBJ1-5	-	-	CAISASGGNQPQHF	TGTGCCATCAGTGCCTCGGGAGGCAATCAGCCCCAGCATTTT
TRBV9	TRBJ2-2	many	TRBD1	CASSARQGFYTGELFF	TGTGCCAGCAGCGCCCGACAGGGGTTCTACACCGGGGAGCTGTTTTTT
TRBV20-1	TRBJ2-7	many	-	CSARDYTHPGLEQYF	TGCAGTGCTAGAGATTATACCCACCCAGGTCTCGAGCAGTACTTC
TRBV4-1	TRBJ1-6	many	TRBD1	CASSQYADRDNSPLHF	TGCGCCAGCAGCCAATACGCGGACAGGGATAATTCACCCCTCCACTTT
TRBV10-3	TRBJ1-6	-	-	CATFSGKQRGSPLHF	TGTGCCACATTCAGCGGAAAACAAAGGGGATCACCCCTCCACTTT
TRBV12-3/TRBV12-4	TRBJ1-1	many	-	CASSFPGTEAFF	TGTGCCAGCAGTTTTCCCGGCACTGAAGCTTTCTTT
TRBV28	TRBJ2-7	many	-	CASQGGGEQYF	TGTGCCAGCCAAGGAGGGGGCGAGCAGTACTTC
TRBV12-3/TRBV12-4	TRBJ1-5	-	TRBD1	CASSIGNRGSSNQPQHF	TGTGCCAGCAGTATAGGAAACAGGGGGTCGAGCAATCAGCCCCAGCATTTT
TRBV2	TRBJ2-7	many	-	CASSEGRTDGYEQYF	TGTGCCAGCAGTGAAGGAAGGACTGATGGTTACGAGCAGTACTTC
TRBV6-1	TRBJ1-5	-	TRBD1	CASSPWDRGDQPQHF	TGTGCCAGCAGTCCCTGGGACAGGGGAGATCAGCCCCAGCATTTT
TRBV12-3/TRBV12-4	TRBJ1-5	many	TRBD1	CASSTGGASNQPQHF	TGTGCCAGCAGCACAGGGGGCGCGAGCAATCAGCCCCAGCATTTT
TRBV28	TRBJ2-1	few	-	CASSLWGRGDYNEQFF	TGTGCCAGCAGTTTATGGGGCAGGGGGGACTACAATGAGCAGTTCTTC